One and the same sample provided the 32 T cell receptor beta chains below, sequenced in a study of T cell responses to AZD1222 COVID-19 vaccine. Using immunoSEQ multiplex PCR, the repertoire was profiled, and TCRdb retains in-frame clones only, with some absent. The top ten hold roughly 7% of the sample, which has some 120,000 clones, roughly 94% seen once. The input for sequencing was peripheral blood, taken on day 0 of AZD1222 vaccination. Receptors were obtained from an adult in good health.

The chain combines TRBV2 with TRBJ2-1, with D perhaps matching TRBD2 (5 bases). Trimming removed 10 bases at V and 8 bases at J, with 18 bases between. CDR3 size: 13 residues. Germline-derived CDR1 and CDR2 are SNHLY and FYNNEI. This chain's CDR3 is CATQFIEGHEQFF. The CDR3 nucleotides read TGTGCCACTCAGTTCATCGAGGGCCATGAGCAGTTCTTC.

V is TRBV7-2 and J is TRBJ1-2, with D perhaps TRBD1 (6 bases). Trimming cost V 2 bases and J 4 bases, with 8 bases left between them. The CDR3 has 13 amino acids. Germline values: CDR1 SGHTA, CDR2 FQGNSA. CDR3 loop: CASSLRQVYGYTF. The CDR3 region has the DNA TGTGCCAGCAGCTTACGACAGGTCTATGGCTACACCTTC.

V usage is TRBV28 and J usage is TRBJ1-5, with D perhaps TRBD1 (6 bases). There are 16 residues in the CDR3. In germline, CDR1 is MDHEN, CDR2 SYDVKM. Trimming shortened V by 6 bases and J by 0 bases, and 15 bases separated the two germline ends. CDR3 region: CASRGRGLDSNQPQHF. DNA of the CDR3: TGTGCCAGCAGGGGCAGGGGATTGGATAGCAATCAGCCCCAGCATTTT.

The V and J genes are TRBV5-4 and TRBJ2-7; 8 bases match TRBD1. The CDR3 is 15 amino acids. The V and J ends lost 3 bases and 3 bases, in that order; junction bases with no gene match: 8. Germline assignment: CDR1 SGHNT and CDR2 YYREEE (reference sequence). This CDR3 is CASSSPITGGYEQYF. CDR3 bases: TGTGCCAGCAGCTCCCCGATAACAGGGGGCTACGAGCAGTACTTC. The whole variable domain, filled in from reference TRBV5-4 and TRBJ2-7, reads ETGVTQSPTHLIKTRGQQVTLRCSSQSGHNTVSWYQQALGQGPQFIFQYYREEENGRGNFPPRFSGLQFPNYSSELNVNALELDDSALYLCASSSPITGGYEQYFGPGTRLTVT.

The gene calls are TRBV20-1 and TRBJ1-1; D might be TRBD1 (5 bases). Trimming pared 3 bases from V and 6 bases from J, leaving 8 bases between. Germline V gene data show CDR1 as DFQATT and CDR2 as SNEGSKA (reference sequence). This CDR3 comprises 11 residues. CDR3 nucleotide sequence: TGCAGTGCTAGCTTGGGACCTGAAGCTTTCTTT. Protein sequence: CSASLGPEAFF.

This clone occurred once. The V call is TRBV3-1 (or the pseudogene TRBV3-2), the J call TRBJ2-7, with D possibly being TRBD1 or TRBD2 (5 bases each). Trimming stripped 5 bases from V and 4 bases from J, with 21 bases between. Germline CDR1 is LGHDT and CDR2 is YNNKEL (reference sequence). The CDR3 is made up of 16 amino acids. Here the CDR3 DNA reads TGTGCCAGCAGCGGGGACCGGACGACCGGGGATTACGAGCAGTACTTC. It codes for CASSGDRTTGDYEQYF.

J is TRBJ1-6 and V is TRBV15; 12 nucleotides line up with TRBD1. V lost 3 bases, J lost 9 bases, and 0 bases stayed unmatched. Germline V lookup: CDR1 LNHNV, CDR2 YYDKDF (reference sequence). The CDR3 extends over 14 amino acids. In nucleotides, the CDR3 is TGTGCCACCAGCAGGGGACAGGGGGCTTCACCCCTCCACTTT. It is translated as CATSRGQGASPLHF.

The genes are TRBV7-8 and TRBJ2-7; D possibly uses TRBD1 or TRBD2 (5 bases each). V was trimmed by 8 bases and J by 0 bases, leaving 17 bases between them. The CDR3 loop spans 15 amino acids. Looked up from germline, CDR1 is SGHVS and CDR2 is FQNEAQ. The CDR3 nucleotides read TGTGCCAGCGGGGACCCTAGTTTCGGCTCCTACGAGCAGTACTTC. Translation gives CASGDPSFGSYEQYF.

This chain uses TRBV5-5 with TRBJ1-2, with 8 bases matching TRBD1. The V and J ends lost 2 bases and 8 bases, in that order; junction bases with no gene match: 11. CDR3 length: 15 amino acids. Per the germline V gene, CDR1 is SGHKS and CDR2 is YYEKEE (reference sequence). This CDR3 is CASSLALGQARGYTF. The CDR3 DNA reads TGTGCCAGCAGCTTAGCCCTGGGACAGGCTAGAGGCTACACCTTC.

The rearrangement uses TRBV6-5 and TRBJ2-7; 8 nucleotides align to TRBD2. From germline, CDR1 is MNHEY and CDR2 SVGAGI. Trimming at V came to 3 bases and at J to 5 bases, leaving 6 bases not matched to a gene. The CDR3 length is 14 residues. The CDR3 DNA reads as TGTGCCAGCAGTTATCCCGGGAGGGTCAACGAGCAGTACTTC. It encodes CASSYPGRVNEQYF.

This sequence joins TRBV13 and TRBJ2-1; unclear D gene. The V gene's germline CDR1 is PRHDT and CDR2 FYEKMQ (reference sequence). This CDR3 is built from 11 residues. Trimming shortened V by 4 bases and J by 9 bases, and 7 bases separated the two germline ends. CDR3 DNA: TGTGCCAGCAGCTCAAGAGGTGAGCAGTTCTTC. Translating it yields CASSSRGEQFF.

This clone was detected a few times. This chain uses TRBV12-3 or TRBV12-4 with TRBJ1-2; the D gene is possibly TRBD1 (5 bases). The ends were cut back, 5 bases at V and 8 bases at J, with 15 bases in the middle. CDR3 length: 13 residues. The CDR3 nucleotides read TGTGCCAGCAGTCCACAGGAGGTGGGAGGCTACACCTTC. It yields the protein CASSPQEVGGYTF.

The chain carries TRBV18 and TRBJ2-5; no clear D gene. The ends were cut back, 3 bases at V and 1 base at J, with 12 bases in the middle. Germline CDR1 is KGHSH and CDR2 is LQKENI. The CDR3 spans 15 residues. The CDR3 protein is CASSPGRSAQETQYF. In DNA form, the CDR3 reads TGTGCCAGCTCACCGGGCAGAAGCGCCCAAGAGACCCAGTACTTC. Using reference TRBV18 and TRBJ2-5 for the parts outside the CDR3, the full variable domain is NAGVMQNPRHLVRRRGQEARLRCSPMKGHSHVYWYRQLPEEGLKFMVYLQKENIIDESGMPKERFSAEFPKEGPSILRIQQVVRGDSAAYFCASSPGRSAQETQYFGPGTRLLVL.

V and J are TRBV30 and TRBJ1-4, with 7 bases lining up with TRBD1. CDR1 GTSNPN and CDR2 SVGIG come from the germline V gene (reference sequence). This CDR3 spans 15 amino acids. Trimming removed 3 bases from V and 5 bases from J; junction bases left unmatched: 9. The DNA of the CDR3 is TGTGCCTGGAGCAGGGGGAGTTTATTCAATGAAAAACTGTTTTTT. This gives the protein CAWSRGSLFNEKLFF.

The chain carries TRBV19 and TRBJ2-7; no clear D gene. The CDR3 consists of 14 residues. CDR1 and CDR2 (germline): LNHDA, SQIVND (reference sequence). Trimming took 3 bases from V and 0 from J, leaving 9 bases between them. This CDR3 is CASSIIADSYEQYF. The CDR3 DNA follows: TGTGCCAGTAGTATCATCGCAGACTCCTACGAGCAGTACTTC.

The gene calls are TRBV29-1 and TRBJ1-1, with D hard to call. Trimming removed 4 bases from V and 7 bases from J, with 7 bases in between. The germline gives CDR1 SQVTM, CDR2 ANQGSEA. CDR3 length: 10 amino acids. The CDR3: CSVVQSEAFF. CDR3 in DNA: TGCAGCGTTGTTCAGAGTGAAGCTTTCTTT.

This sequence joins TRBV4-2 and TRBJ2-7; D not certain. Germline loops: CDR1 LGHNA, CDR2 YNFKEQ. This CDR3 has 14 residues. Trimming stripped 0 bases from V and 4 bases from J, with 10 bases between. The CDR3 region is CASSQELGIYEQYF. As DNA, the CDR3 is TGTGCCAGCAGCCAAGAACTGGGGATTTACGAGCAGTACTTC.

The chain has TRBV2 and TRBJ2-2; D not resolved. Germline values: CDR1 SNHLY, CDR2 FYNNEI. The CDR3 totals 14 residues. V shed 8 bases and J shed 2 bases, with 12 bases lying between them. CDR3 nucleotide sequence: TGTGCCAGCTTGCGAGGAAGTAACACCGGGGAGCTGTTTTTT. It encodes CASLRGSNTGELFF. The full variable domain, rest sourced from reference TRBV2 and TRBJ2-2, is EPEVTQTPSHQVTQMGQEVILRCVPISNHLYFYWYRQILGQKVEFLVSFYNNEISEKSEIFDDQFSVERPDGSNFTLKIRSTKLEDSAMYFCASLRGSNTGELFFGEGSRLTVL.

The chain couples TRBV5-4 to TRBJ1-3; unclear D gene. The CDR3 totals 14 residues. Trimming shortened V by 4 bases and J by 0 bases, and 8 bases separated the two germline ends. Germline loops: CDR1 SGHNT, CDR2 YYREEE (reference sequence). The CDR3 region has the DNA TGTGCCAGCAGCCAACACCTCTCTGGAAACACCATATATTTT. It codes for CASSQHLSGNTIYF.

The chain recombines TRBV6-6 with TRBJ2-6, with D hard to call. V lost 8 bases, J lost 4 bases, and 6 bases lay in between. This CDR3 is 12 amino acids long. Germline CDR1 MNHNY, CDR2 SVGAGI (reference sequence). The CDR3 nucleotides are TGTGCCAGCCGTCTGGGGGCCAACGTCCTGACTTTC. This gives the protein CASRLGANVLTF.

The genes are TRBV5-1 and TRBJ1-4, with D possibly TRBD1 on 5 matching bases. V was cut by 4 bases and J by 0 bases, with 22 bases left in between. Germline-derived CDR1 and CDR2 are SGHRS and YFSETQ. The CDR3 runs to 19 residues. CDR3 region: CASSLGGPRAYATNEKLFF. In nucleotides, the CDR3 is TGCGCCAGCAGCCTGGGGGGTCCTAGGGCTTACGCAACTAATGAAAAACTGTTTTTT. Full variable domain (rest looked up from reference TRBV5-1 and TRBJ1-4): KAGVTQTPRYLIKTRGQQVTLSCSPISGHRSVSWYQQTPGQGLQFLFEYFSETQRNKGNFPGRFSGRQFSNSRSEMNVSTLELGDSALYLCASSLGGPRAYATNEKLFFGSGTQLSVL.

The chain recombines TRBV2 with TRBJ2-2; D not certain. This CDR3 has 12 residues. Trimming removed 2 bases at V and 6 bases at J, with 4 bases between. Germline V gives CDR1 SNHLY, CDR2 FYNNEI. CDR3 region: CASSESSGELFF. The CDR3 DNA sequence: TGTGCCAGCAGTGAATCGTCCGGGGAGCTGTTTTTT.

The V and J genes are TRBV30 and TRBJ1-5; 9 nucleotides align to TRBD1. Germline V CDR1 and CDR2: GTSNPN, SVGIG (reference sequence). V dropped 1 base and J dropped 6; count of bases not matched to a gene: 7. CDR3 length: 15 residues. As DNA, the CDR3 is TGTGCCTGGAGTGCGGACAGGGGACGGGGTCAGCCCCAGCATTTT. Its protein product is CAWSADRGRGQPQHF.

V usage is TRBV3-1 (or the pseudogene TRBV3-2) and J usage is TRBJ1-2; a weak D match, TRBD1 (5 bases). Germline V gene lookup returns CDR1 LGHDT and CDR2 YNNKEL (reference sequence). The CDR3 consists of 14 residues. The V and J ends lost 1 base and 6 bases respectively, with 12 bases between them. For the CDR3, the DNA is TGTGCCAGCAGCCAAGGAAATAAGGGACATGGCTACACCTTC. As protein: CASSQGNKGHGYTF.

This sequence joins TRBV29-1 and TRBJ2-1; 7 bases are shared with TRBD1. Germline trimming cut 5 bases from V and 2 bases from J; bases unmatched to any gene: 9. This CDR3 has 15 residues. The V gene's germline CDR1 is SQVTM and CDR2 ANQGSEA. The CDR3 spells CSVRRGQEPYNEQFF. The CDR3 nucleotides are TGCAGCGTTCGCCGCGGACAGGAACCCTACAATGAGCAGTTCTTC.

The chain combines TRBV13 with TRBJ2-3; 13 positions match TRBD2. This CDR3 region has 18 residues. Germline assignment: CDR1 PRHDT and CDR2 FYEKMQ (reference sequence). The junction had 14 bases not matched to a gene; V was cut back by 5 bases and J by 6 bases. CDR3 bases: TGTGCCAGCAGCCGCACACCATTCCGGACTAGCGGGAGTGATACGCAGTATTTT. This sequence encodes CASSRTPFRTSGSDTQYF.

In DNA form, the CDR3 reads TGTGCCAGCAGTAGGGCGGAGGCCGGGCCAGATACGCAGTATTTT. The encoded protein is CASSRAEAGPDTQYF. The chain combines TRBV27 with TRBJ2-3; D is possibly TRBD2 (5 bases). Trimming took off 5 bases at V and 4 bases at J, with 16 bases between the two ends. Germline V gene lookup returns CDR1 MNHEY and CDR2 SMNVEV (reference sequence). The CDR3 has 15 amino acids.

In this sample, this clone turned up once. The J gene is TRBJ1-5, the V gene TRBV28; the match to TRBD1 covers 8 bases. This CDR3 has 14 amino acids. Germline CDR1 MDHEN, CDR2 SYDVKM. The V gene end was trimmed by 2 bases and the J gene end by 5 bases; junction bases not matched to a gene: 2. CDR3 DNA: TGTGCCAGCAGTTTAGACAGGGGAGATCAGCCCCAGCATTTT. It is translated as CASSLDRGDQPQHF.

This clone was seen a single time. Relative to the germline gene, one junction end is altered; a read error may explain this. V usage is TRBV15 and J usage is TRBJ2-1; D is ambiguous. Germline V CDR1 and CDR2: LNHNV, YYDKDF (reference sequence). CDR3 length: 16 residues. CDR3 nucleotide sequence: TGCGCCACCAGCAGAGATAGGAGATCGATTAGTAATGAGCAGTTCTTC. It translates to CATSRDRRSISNEQFF.

The sample holds one count of this clone. The V and J genes are TRBV5-1 and TRBJ2-5; perhaps TRBD1 as D (5 bases). Germline V gene data show CDR1 as SGHRS and CDR2 as YFSETQ. The CDR3 is 13 amino acids. Trimming left V 4 bases short and J 2 bases short, with 9 bases between. The CDR3 loop is CASSQGDQETQYF. The CDR3 DNA reads TGCGCCAGCAGCCAAGGGGATCAAGAGACCCAGTACTTC.

V and J are TRBV11-2 and TRBJ1-3; 9 bases are a match to TRBD1. After removal of 5 bases from V and 3 bases from J, the junction contained 11 bases not matched to a gene. Germline values: CDR1 SGHAT, CDR2 FQNNGV. This CDR3 has 17 residues. The DNA of the CDR3 is TGTGCCAGCAGCAGCTTAAGACAGGGGGTCTTTGGAAACACCATATATTTT. Translating it yields CASSSLRQGVFGNTIYF.

This chain links TRBV29-1 with TRBJ2-3, with TRBD2 matching 13 bases. After removal of 8 bases from V and 6 bases from J, the junction contained 8 bases not matched to a gene. Germline V gives CDR1 SQVTM, CDR2 ANQGSEA. CDR3 length: 14 amino acids. For the CDR3, the DNA is TGCAGCTCCTGGACTAGCGGGAGAGGCGATACGCAGTATTTT. It encodes CSSWTSGRGDTQYF.